A selection of T cell receptor beta chains follows, all from one sample in a study of cytomegalovirus exposure and HLA in healthy donors. Some clones are missing from TCRdb's copy, which holds only in-frame ones; the method was immunoSEQ multiplex PCR. The table records around 130,000 clones, approximately 80% of them present only once. The material sequenced was PBMCs. These receptors were taken from a middle-aged woman in good health and CMV-seronegative. CDR3s include the opening cysteine and the closing phenylalanine or tryptophan. The D gene is left open where the match is weak. Clone size is not always given. Where it is, it says once, few, many or a class for expanded clones.

D gene,J gene,clone size,V gene,CDR3 protein,CDR3 DNA
-,TRBJ2-4,few,TRBV7-9,CASSLVEGRAKNIQYF,TGTGCCAGCAGCTTAGTCGAGGGTCGGGCCAAAAACATTCAGTACTTC
-,TRBJ1-2,-,TRBV10-3,CAISENSNYGYTF,TGTGCCATCAGTGAAAACAGTAACTATGGCTACACCTTC
-,TRBJ1-2,few,TRBV10-3,CAISGGAPGGYTF,TGTGCCATCAGTGGCGGGGCCCCGGGTGGCTACACCTTC
-,TRBJ1-6,-,TRBV2,CASSERAPRASNSPLHF,TGTGCCAGCAGTGAAAGGGCTCCGCGGGCTTCTAATTCACCCCTCCACTTT
TRBD2,TRBJ2-2,-,TRBV4-1,CASSQAGLAGLGTGELFF,TGCGCCAGCAGCCAAGCGGGACTAGCGGGACTGGGCACCGGGGAGCTGTTTTTT
-,TRBJ2-3,few,TRBV18,CASSPVLVGDTQYF,TGTGCCAGCTCACCTGTCCTGGTCGGAGATACGCAGTATTTT
-,TRBJ2-7,-,TRBV27,CASSSSWAGQSSYEQYF,TGTGCCAGCAGTTCATCCTGGGCCGGACAGAGCTCCTACGAGCAGTACTTC
-,TRBJ2-6,once,TRBV30,CAYATGSGANVLTF,TGTGCCTACGCGACGGGTTCTGGGGCCAACGTCCTGACTTTC
-,TRBJ2-1,-,TRBV28,CASSIRDNEQFF,TGTGCCAGCAGTATCAGGGACAATGAGCAGTTCTTC
-,TRBJ2-2,-,TRBV9,CASSGDSNTGELFF,TGTGCCAGCAGCGGCGACAGCAACACCGGGGAGCTGTTTTTT
TRBD1,TRBJ1-5,few,TRBV6-6,CAGAGQGQPQHF,TGTGCCGGGGCGGGACAGGGACAACCCCAGCATTTT
-,TRBJ2-7,-,TRBV30,CAWKGGGYYEQYF,TGTGCCTGGAAAGGGGGAGGGTACTACGAGCAGTACTTC
-,TRBJ1-1,-,TRBV6-5,CASSFDRREAFF,TGTGCCAGCAGTTTTGACAGGCGTGAAGCTTTCTTT
-,TRBJ2-5,few,TRBV6-6,CASIKARGETQYF,TGTGCCAGCATAAAAGCCCGTGGAGAGACCCAGTACTTC
TRBD1,TRBJ1-5,-,TRBV6-1,CASSGEDRGGNQPQHF,TGTGCCAGCAGTGGAGAGGACAGGGGAGGAAATCAGCCCCAGCATTTT
-,TRBJ1-2,-,TRBV30,CAWSVGGEGGYTF,TGTGCCTGGAGTGTAGGAGGGGAAGGTGGCTACACCTTC
-,TRBJ1-2,-,TRBV11-2,CASRNIRGSTSNYGYTF,TGTGCCAGCAGAAACATCAGGGGTTCTACCTCTAACTATGGCTACACCTTC
TRBD2,TRBJ2-5,-,TRBV4-2,CASSQVAGQETQYF,TGTGCCAGCAGCCAAGTAGCGGGGCAAGAGACCCAGTACTTC
TRBD2,TRBJ2-1,-,TRBV6-1,CALSQRREIGDEQFF,TGTGCCTTATCGCAGCGGCGGGAGATTGGGGATGAGCAGTTCTTC
-,TRBJ1-5,-,TRBV5-6,CASSFGGVNNQPQHF,TGTGCCAGCAGCTTTGGCGGAGTTAACAATCAGCCCCAGCATTTT
-,TRBJ1-1,few,TRBV6-5,CASSSTPLQGMAFF,TGTGCCAGCAGTTCCACCCCTTTACAGGGTATGGCTTTCTTT
TRBD1,TRBJ2-2,-,TRBV25-1,CASSEQGAIGELFF,TGTGCCAGCAGTGAACAGGGGGCTATCGGGGAGCTGTTTTTT
-,TRBJ2-3,once,TRBV7-9,CASSSQQPTDTQYF,TGTGCCAGCAGTTCCCAACAGCCGACAGATACGCAGTATTTT
TRBD2,TRBJ2-7,-,TRBV4-1,CASSRPGTSGSYEQYF,TGCGCCAGCAGCCGACCCGGGACTAGCGGCTCCTACGAGCAGTACTTC
TRBD2,TRBJ2-5,-,TRBV6-6,CASSGRTSGGQETQYF,TGTGCCAGCAGTGGACGGACTAGCGGGGGCCAAGAGACCCAGTACTTC
TRBD1,TRBJ1-2,-,TRBV13,CASSPRTGFGYTF,TGTGCCAGCAGCCCGAGGACAGGGTTTGGCTACACCTTC
-,TRBJ1-2,-,TRBV7-2,CASSRRAGDSHNYGYTF,TGTGCCAGCAGTCGTAGGGCCGGCGACAGTCATAACTATGGCTACACCTTC
TRBD1,TRBJ1-2,-,TRBV28,CASSLFGTDTNYGYTF,TGTGCCAGCAGTTTATTCGGGACAGACACTAACTATGGCTACACCTTC
-,TRBJ2-2,-,TRBV6-6,CASSLVGNTGELFF,TGTGCCAGCTCACTAGTGGGGAACACCGGGGAGCTGTTTTTT
TRBD2,TRBJ2-1,-,TRBV9,CASSPRPLAGVSYNEQFF,TGTGCCAGCAGCCCCCGCCCCCTAGCGGGAGTTTCCTACAATGAGCAGTTCTTC
TRBD1,TRBJ1-2,-,TRBV14,CASSPDRANSYGYTF,TGTGCCAGCAGTCCAGACAGGGCGAACAGCTATGGCTACACCTTC
-,TRBJ1-2,-,TRBV7-3,CASSLIINYGYTF,TGTGCCAGCAGCTTAATTATTAACTATGGCTACACCTTC
TRBD2,TRBJ2-2,-,TRBV7-6,CASSWGGTGELFF,TGTGCCAGCAGCTGGGGGGGCACCGGGGAGCTGTTTTTT
-,TRBJ1-1,once,TRBV11-2,CASSLDPGFNTEAFF,TGTGCCAGCAGCTTAGATCCGGGGTTCAACACTGAAGCTTTCTTT
-,TRBJ2-7,-,TRBV9,CASSVADEVAYEQYF,TGTGCCAGCAGCGTAGCTGATGAGGTAGCCTACGAGCAGTACTTC
TRBD2,TRBJ2-7,-,TRBV7-2,CASSFGMGGRINEQYF,TGTGCCAGCAGCTTCGGGATGGGCGGGAGAATCAACGAGCAGTACTTC
TRBD1,TRBJ1-3,-,TRBV27,CASSLGTGTGNTIYF,TGTGCCAGCAGTTTGGGGACAGGGACTGGAAACACCATATATTTT
TRBD2,TRBJ2-1,-,TRBV7-9,CASSLAGTRYNEQFF,TGTGCCAGCAGCTTAGCGGGGACTAGATACAATGAGCAGTTCTTC